The following is a T cell receptor beta chain sequence with its context. Germline CDR1 reads GTSNPN; CDR2 reads SVGIG (reference sequence). V was trimmed by 1 base and J by 6 bases, leaving 24 bases between them. The CDR3 is 17 residues long. This record comes from a study of blood T cell repertoires in COVID-19. About the study: Researchers got acute and convalescent COVID-19 samples from the United States, Italy and Spain.

Profiling relied on immunoSEQ multiplex PCR, and the TCRdb table lists in-frame clones only, not all of them. The table records 350,000 to 450,000 clones, approximately 90% of them present only once. Sequenced material: PBMCs or T cells enriched from blood (not recorded which). The chain carries TRBV30 and TRBJ1-2; TRBD1 might be the D (6 bases). The sequence derives from a woman aged 40 to 50 who had been exposed to COVID-19. Here the CDR3 reads CAWSGGGRVSGRDGYTF. The CDR3 coding sequence is TGTGCCTGGAGTGGGGGGGGCAGGGTGAGCGGACGAGATGGCTACACCTTC.